Below, 31 T cell receptor beta chains from the same sample are listed, as sequenced in a study of blood T cell repertoires in COVID-19. The protocol was immunoSEQ multiplex PCR, while the TCRdb copy is restricted to in-frame clones and leaves out a portion. The repertoire holds 60,000 to 85,000 clones, with approximately 74% as singletons. Sequenced: peripheral blood. The receptors originated from a human donor with acute or convalescent COVID-19. The donor label of this sample is uncertain.

The V and J genes are TRBV10-3 and TRBJ1-6; maybe TRBD1 (5 bases). Germline values: CDR1 ENHRY, CDR2 SYGVKD. This CDR3 spans 13 amino acids. V lost 3 bases and J lost 7, with 7 bases in between. The CDR3 loop reads CAISERGNSPLHF. CDR3 in DNA: TGTGCCATCAGTGAAAGGGGAAATTCACCCCTCCACTTT.

The rearrangement joins TRBV5-4 to TRBJ1-1; D possibly corresponds to TRBD1 (5 bases). The V gene lost 7 bases and the J gene lost 1 base, with 20 bases spanning the gap. The CDR3 consists of 16 residues. The V gene's germline CDR1 is SGHNT and CDR2 YYREEE (reference sequence). The CDR3 here is CASRRSLGAQNTEAFF. As DNA, the CDR3 is TGTGCCAGCCGGAGATCCTTAGGGGCGCAGAACACTGAAGCTTTCTTT.

The genes are TRBV5-6 and TRBJ1-4; tentative D call: TRBD1 (5 bases). The V and J ends lost 4 bases and 0 bases respectively, with 13 bases between them. Per the germline V gene, CDR1 is SGHDT and CDR2 is YYEEEE. This CDR3 region has 16 residues. CDR3 in DNA: TGTGCCAGCAGCACCTCGACAGCAGCAACTAATGAAAAACTGTTTTTT. Its translation: CASSTSTAATNEKLFF. The full variable domain, with the rest looked up from reference TRBV5-6 and TRBJ1-4, is DAGVTQSPTHLIKTRGQQVTLRCSPKSGHDTVSWYQQALGQGPQFIFQYYEEEERQRGNFPDRFSGHQFPNYSSELNVNALLLGDSALYLCASSTSTAATNEKLFFGSGTQLSVL.

V usage is TRBV7-9 and J usage is TRBJ1-4; TRBD1 agrees at 8 bases. The germline CDR1 and CDR2 sequences are SEHNR and FQNEAQ (reference sequence). V lost 5 bases to trimming and J lost 4 bases; unmatched junction nucleotides: 15. The CDR3 loop spans 18 amino acids. The CDR3 coding sequence is TGTGCCAGCAGCCGAGATACAGGGGGAGCGTCCGGTAATGAAAAACTGTTTTTT. It specifies CASSRDTGGASGNEKLFF.

The chain carries TRBV2 and TRBJ1-1, with 9 bases fitting TRBD1. Germline V gives CDR1 SNHLY, CDR2 FYNNEI. The CDR3 is made up of 14 amino acids. V lost 3 bases to trimming and J lost 11 bases; unmatched junction nucleotides: 10. DNA for the CDR3: TGTGCCAGCAGTGAGACGGGACAGGGATCGGCGGCTTTCTTT. Translation: CASSETGQGSAAFF. The complete variable domain, with remaining parts taken from reference TRBV2 and TRBJ1-1, reads EPEVTQTPSHQVTQMGQEVILRCVPISNHLYFYWYRQILGQKVEFLVSFYNNEISEKSEIFDDQFSVERPDGSNFTLKIRSTKLEDSAMYFCASSETGQGSAAFFGQGTRLTVV.

As DNA, the CDR3 is TGTGCCAGTAGTCCACTCTTGCTGGACGAGCAGTACTTC. This translates into CASSPLLLDEQYF. The rearrangement uses TRBV19 and TRBJ2-7; no clear D. This CDR3 region has 13 residues. Trimming took 5 bases from V and 5 from J, leaving 13 bases between them. CDR1 is LNHDA and CDR2 is SQIVND in the germline V gene (reference sequence).

This rearrangement joins TRBV9 to TRBJ2-7; D perhaps matches TRBD1 (5 bases). V shed 0 bases and J shed 0 bases, with 7 bases lying between them. Germline V gene sequence: CDR1 SGDLS, CDR2 YYNGEE. CDR3 length: 14 amino acids. The CDR3 nucleotides are TGTGCCAGCAGCGTAGGACAGCACTCCTACGAGCAGTACTTC. It yields the protein CASSVGQHSYEQYF.

The chain is built from TRBV29-1 and TRBJ1-2; perhaps TRBD1 as D (5 bases). Germline CDR1 is SQVTM and CDR2 is ANQGSEA. Trimming removed 5 bases from V and 8 bases from J, with 9 bases in between. The CDR3 is 10 residues long. CDR3 sequence reads: CSVSGLGYTF. CDR3 bases: TGCAGCGTTTCAGGGCTCGGCTACACCTTC.

The chain has TRBV10-3 and TRBJ1-1, with TRBD1 as a possible D gene (5 bases). CDR1 ENHRY and CDR2 SYGVKD come from the germline V gene. Trimming took off 7 bases at V and 5 bases at J, with 20 bases between the two ends. This CDR3 contains 15 residues. The DNA of the CDR3 is TGTGCCATCACCAAGGGTGGGGCCGCGGGGACTGAAGCTTTCTTT. It is translated as CAITKGGAAGTEAFF.

This clone was seen a handful of times. The V call is TRBV5-1, the J call TRBJ2-3; D possibly corresponds to TRBD1 (5 bases). CDR1 SGHRS and CDR2 YFSETQ come from the germline V gene. CDR3 length: 14 residues. Trimming pared 1 base from V and 3 bases from J, leaving 9 bases between. The chain's CDR3 is CASSLTQGTDTQYF. The CDR3 DNA is TGCGCCAGCAGCTTGACGCAGGGAACAGATACGCAGTATTTT.

The V call is TRBV5-1, the J call TRBJ2-5; weak D call: TRBD2 (7 bases). The CDR3 spans 14 residues. Germline-derived CDR1 and CDR2 are SGHRS and YFSETQ. V was cut by 1 base and J by 5 bases, with 12 bases left in between. The CDR3 DNA sequence: TGCGCCAGCAGCTTGATGGGGGGGCGGGAGACCCAGTACTTC. Amino acid sequence: CASSLMGGRETQYF.

A few counts support this clone. This chain links TRBV6-6 with TRBJ2-1; perhaps TRBD2 as D (5 bases). V gave up 8 bases and J gave up 4 bases, with 12 bases separating them. This CDR3 comprises 13 residues. CDR1 and CDR2 (germline): MNHNY, SVGAGI (reference sequence). CDR3 residues: CASYGLHYNEQFF. The CDR3, as DNA: TGTGCCAGCTACGGACTCCATTACAATGAGCAGTTCTTC.

The chain carries TRBV5-6 and TRBJ2-3, with 9 bases matching TRBD2. Germline lookup yields CDR1 SGHDT and CDR2 YYEEEE. The V gene end was trimmed by 4 bases and the J gene end by 5 bases; junction bases not matched to a gene: 5. This CDR3 comprises 14 residues. CDR3 sequence: CASSRGGEVDTQYF. The CDR3 DNA reads as TGTGCCAGCAGCCGCGGGGGGGAGGTAGATACGCAGTATTTT.

This clone was found a few times. The rearrangement joins TRBV2 to TRBJ1-3, with 7 bases that match TRBD1. Germline CDR1 reads SNHLY; CDR2 reads FYNNEI. V lost 3 bases to trimming and J lost 0 bases; unmatched junction nucleotides: 14. The CDR3 runs to 19 residues. The CDR3 here is CASSDSGTATTHSGNTIYF. DNA for the CDR3: TGTGCCAGCAGTGATTCGGGGACAGCCACTACCCACTCTGGAAACACCATATATTTT.

V usage is TRBV3-1 (or the pseudogene TRBV3-2) and J usage is TRBJ2-1; 9 positions match TRBD2. Germline trimming cut 2 bases from V and 6 bases from J; bases unmatched to any gene: 5. The CDR3 consists of 15 residues. Germline values: CDR1 LGHDT, CDR2 YNNKEL (reference sequence). In nucleotides, the CDR3 is TGTGCCAGCAGCCAATCCGGGACTAGCCGCAATGAGCAGTTCTTC. It is translated as CASSQSGTSRNEQFF.

The chain combines TRBV6-6 with TRBJ1-5, with 8 bases aligning to TRBD1. Germline CDR1 reads MNHNY; CDR2 reads SVGAGI (reference sequence). CDR3 length: 15 residues. The V segment lost 6 bases and the J segment 2 bases; nucleotides outside the gene matches: 6. CDR3 bases: TGTGCCAGCAGCCCAGGGGGCTTTGGCAATCAGCCCCAGCATTTT. Translated, it gives CASSPGGFGNQPQHF.

V gene TRBV6-5 combines with J gene TRBJ1-5, with TRBD1 matching 7 bases. Germline V gene lookup returns CDR1 MNHEY and CDR2 SVGAGI. The CDR3 runs to 15 residues. The ends lost 8 bases at V and 6 bases at J; junction bases unmatched: 13. The CDR3 here is CASQRVYDRVQPQHF. The CDR3 nucleotides are TGTGCCAGCCAGCGCGTTTATGACAGGGTTCAGCCCCAGCATTTT.

This chain joins TRBV6-2 or TRBV6-3 and TRBJ2-1; 7 nucleotides match TRBD2. Germline V lookup: CDR1 MNHEY, CDR2 SVGEGT. The CDR3 has 17 residues. The J segment lost 0 bases and the V segment lost 2 bases, leaving 7 bases of the junction unmatched. Here the CDR3 DNA reads TGTGCCAGCAGTTACCATCGCCGCGGGAGCTCCTACAATGAGCAGTTCTTC. Protein: CASSYHRRGSSYNEQFF.

CDR3 DNA: TGTGCCAGCTCACCCTCTTGGACAGGGGGCGCAGAAAAACTGTTTTTT. Its protein is CASSPSWTGGAEKLFF. J is TRBJ1-4 and V is TRBV18, with TRBD1 matching 11 bases. Trimming removed 3 bases from V and 8 bases from J; junction bases left unmatched: 8. The germline V gene has CDR1 KGHSH and CDR2 LQKENI. This CDR3 has 16 amino acids.

This chain joins TRBV18 and TRBJ2-7; maybe TRBD1 (6 bases). V was trimmed by 3 bases and J by 4 bases, leaving 19 bases between them. This CDR3 has 16 residues. CDR1 is KGHSH and CDR2 is LQKENI in the germline V gene. Here the CDR3 reads CASSPIPPGTTYEQYF. Here the CDR3 DNA reads TGTGCCAGCTCACCCATCCCACCCGGGACAACTTACGAGCAGTACTTC.

The rearrangement joins TRBV9 to TRBJ2-2; D may be TRBD1 (5 bases). Germline CDR1 SGDLS, CDR2 YYNGEE. The CDR3 spans 15 residues. With 5 bases removed from V and 1 base from J, the gap between germline ends came to 12 bases. The CDR3 loop reads CASRGQTENTGELFF. The CDR3 coding sequence is TGTGCCAGCAGGGGGCAGACCGAGAACACCGGGGAGCTGTTTTTT.

The chain recombines TRBV10-3 with TRBJ1-1, with 8 bases that match TRBD1. Germline values: CDR1 ENHRY, CDR2 SYGVKD. The trim removed 10 bases at V and 5 bases at J, leaving 9 bases unmatched. This CDR3 has 13 residues. CDR3 amino acids: CATTGQAGTEAFF. CDR3 DNA: TGTGCCACTACGGGACAGGCTGGGACTGAAGCTTTCTTT.

The chain has TRBV9 and TRBJ2-2, with 8 nucleotides matching TRBD2. The CDR3 length is 13 residues. The germline V gene encodes CDR1 SGDLS and CDR2 YYNGEE. V gave up 3 bases and J gave up 8 bases; unmatched junction bases: 3. The CDR3 DNA follows: TGTGCCAGCAGCGGAGCGGGAGCGGGGGAGCTGTTTTTT. Protein: CASSGAGAGELFF.

V and J are TRBV30 and TRBJ2-1; TRBD2 might be the D (8 bases). Germline lookup yields CDR1 GTSNPN and CDR2 SVGIG (reference sequence). The CDR3 is 17 residues long. Trimming left V 0 bases short and J 8 bases short, with 23 bases between. In nucleotides, the CDR3 is TGTGCCTGGAGTGTATCGCCGGGACAGCGGGAGATCTATGAGCAGTTCTTC. It specifies CAWSVSPGQREIYEQFF.

This clone was seen a few times. For the CDR3, the DNA is TGCGCCAGCAGCTTGACGGGAGGTATACAGGACACCGGGGAGCTGTTTTTT. This gives the protein CASSLTGGIQDTGELFF. The chain couples TRBV5-1 to TRBJ2-2, with 7 bases fitting TRBD2. Germline values: CDR1 SGHRS, CDR2 YFSETQ. With V trimmed by 1 base and J by 3 bases, 9 bases remained unmatched. The CDR3 covers 17 residues.

The chain carries TRBV27 and TRBJ1-1; D not certain. The germline gives CDR1 MNHEY, CDR2 SMNVEV (reference sequence). Deletions cut 6 bases from V and 3 bases from J, with 17 bases between. This CDR3 region has 15 residues. The chain's CDR3 is CASSPLRGAYTEAFF. CDR3 DNA: TGTGCCAGCAGCCCCCTTAGAGGAGCCTACACTGAAGCTTTCTTT.

This clone was seen only a few times. The V gene is TRBV28, the J gene TRBJ2-1; TRBD2 matches at 10 bases. The CDR3 runs to 15 residues. Germline CDR1 is MDHEN and CDR2 is SYDVKM. V lost 4 bases, J lost 3 bases, and 3 bases stayed unmatched. CDR3 DNA: TGTGCCAGCAGTTCCTTAGCGGGGGGCTACAATGAGCAGTTCTTC. Translation gives CASSSLAGGYNEQFF.

The chain has TRBV6-1 and TRBJ1-1, with D hard to call. V lost 0 bases and J 2 bases, leaving 7 bases between the germline ends. The CDR3 has 14 amino acids. Germline V CDR1 and CDR2: MNHNS, SASEGT. CDR3 residues: CASSEAQFNTEAFF. The CDR3, as DNA: TGTGCCAGCAGTGAAGCGCAGTTTAACACTGAAGCTTTCTTT.

The rearrangement joins TRBV7-2 to TRBJ1-5, with D unresolved. The CDR3 runs 13 residues. CDR1 and CDR2 (germline): SGHTA, FQGNSA. Trimming removed 2 bases at V and 6 bases at J, with 8 bases between. CDR3 region: CASSLRGTQPQHF. The CDR3 nucleotides are TGTGCCAGCAGCTTAAGAGGAACTCAGCCCCAGCATTTT.

This clone was seen more than once but under ten times. The rearrangement links TRBV6-5 to TRBJ2-7, with 8 bases lining up with TRBD1. Germline lookup yields CDR1 MNHEY and CDR2 SVGAGI. The junction had 7 bases not matched to a gene; V was cut back by 5 bases and J by 7 bases. This CDR3 has 13 amino acids. The CDR3 coding sequence is TGTGCCAGCAGTCCCATCGGGACAGGAGAGCAGTACGTC. Protein sequence: CASSPIGTGEQYV.

The chain has TRBV4-1 and TRBJ2-1; 7 bases align to TRBD2. The CDR3 is made up of 17 amino acids. The trim removed 4 bases at V and 1 base at J, leaving 10 bases unmatched. Looked up from germline, CDR1 is MGHRA and CDR2 is YSYEKL. CDR3 sequence (DNA): TGCGCCAGCAGCCCAGCTACTAGCGAAAGTTCCTACAATGAGCAGTTCTTC. This gives the protein CASSPATSESSYNEQFF.